The TCR beta chain under discussion was sequenced for a study of OX40 agonist ivuxolimab in advanced cancers. For the study in its entirety: Ivuxolimab was a fully human IgG2 agonistic monoclonal antibody targeting the costimulatory receptor OX40 (CD134). Intravenous ivuxolimab was administered to patients every 2 weeks at six dose levels: 0.01, 0.1, 0.3, 1.5, 3 and 10 mg/kg. Among the approximately 54 dose-escalation patients, approximately 20 had hepatocellular carcinoma, about 15 melanoma, 9 renal cell carcinoma and 9 head and neck cancer. The dose-escalation cohort was around 83% male with a mean age of approximately 60 years, ranging from roughly 20 to 80. Prior anti-PD-1, anti-PD-L1 or anti-CTLA-4 therapy was permitted, and about two fifths of dose-escalation patients had received checkpoint inhibitors. Three dose-escalation patients achieved partial responses, one with hepatocellular carcinoma and two with cutaneous melanoma. The purpose of peripheral TCRbeta sequencing was to test whether ivuxolimab changed TCR sequence diversity and led to clonal T-cell expansion. The monotherapy dose-escalation portion (N of about 49 patients) of the phase I ivuxolimab trial is reported in the paper. General findings and caveats noted by the study authors: At doses of 0.1 to 3.0 mg/kg, clonal expansion of both CD4+ and CD8+ T cells in blood was seen between baseline and week 6. Partial responders in the 0.1-3.0 mg/kg groups had among the lowest normalized peripheral clonal expansion, especially among CD8+ T cells. Low levels of normalized T-cell clonal expansion were also seen in some nonresponding patients. After ivuxolimab, expanded clones were on average more numerous among CD8+ T cells than among CD4+ T cells. The antigen specificity of the peripheral T cells that underwent clonal expansion was not determined.

Relative to germline, V is missing 0 bases and J is missing 7 bases, with 8 bases of the junction outside any gene match. Spanning cysteine to phenylalanine, the CDR3 consists of 15 amino acids. Only the CDR3 DNA stays, 45 bases, in frame from base 1. Based on the germline V gene, the CDR1 and CDR2 sequences are SGHRS and YFSETQ. Patients with autoimmune disease history or receiving systemic immunosuppression were excluded from the trial. Peripheral blood for TCR sequencing was collected from all dose cohorts at baseline, on cycle 4 day 1, and on cycle 7 day 1. The samples were taken from a phase I, first-in-human, multicenter, open-label dose-escalation trial of ivuxolimab. Adults with locally advanced or metastatic melanoma, renal cell carcinoma, hepatocellular carcinoma or head and neck squamous cell carcinoma were enrolled in the trial. CD4+ and CD8+ T cells were sorted separately from peripheral blood before TCR sequencing.

Comments on this clone: The specificity of this receptor is unknown. Per-base quality was not reported, and no clone a single base away is much larger than it.

For sequencing of the TCRbeta CDR3 region, genomic DNA was extracted from the sorted cells. The immunoSEQ Assay was used to sequence the TCRbeta CDR3 regions. TCRdb's version of the immuneACCESS table is confined to in-frame rearrangements and falls short of the full clone set. An unresolved V gene accounts for under half of the shortfall where checked; the remainder is of unknown origin. The sample table shows approximately 94,000 clones, and 91% are seen once. The ten largest clonotypes hold about 0.89% of the sample. Sequencing was performed on CD4+ or CD8+ T cells sorted from blood, taken in a trial of the OX40 agonist ivuxolimab. The rearrangement combines TRBV5-1 with TRBJ1-1, and TRBD1 aligns with 8 junction nucleotides. This TCR was sampled from an adult with an advanced solid tumor such as melanoma, head and neck, liver or kidney cancer. The base sequence is TGCGCCAGCAGCTTGGCCCTACAGGGGGTGGGTGAAGCTTTCTTT. Translated, this gives CASSLALQGVGEAFF.